One and the same sample provided the 11 T cell receptor beta chains below, sequenced in a study of control samples from healthy donors and cancer patients. Method: immunoSEQ multiplex PCR; TCRdb's copy keeps in-frame clones and lacks some. The table records around 90,000 clones, over 65% of them present only once. Input material: blood. These receptors originate from a woman in her thirties or forties in good health.

This clone was counted once. This chain links TRBV9 with TRBJ2-3; maybe TRBD2 (6 bases). Per the germline V gene, CDR1 is SGDLS and CDR2 is YYNGEE. V lost 3 bases to trimming and J lost 2 bases, with 10 bases between them. The CDR3 consists of 14 residues. The CDR3 bases are TGTGCCAGCAGCGGGGGGGAAAACACAGATACGCAGTATTTT. Residues: CASSGGENTDTQYF.

V usage is TRBV5-1 and J usage is TRBJ1-6; D might be TRBD1 (6 bases). The CDR3 has 16 residues. Germline-derived CDR1 and CDR2 are SGHRS and YFSETQ. Between the trimmed V and J ends, which lost 2 bases and 6 bases, there was a span of 15 bases. The CDR3 DNA sequence: TGCGCCAGCAGCTTTGACAGGAGACAGACTAATTCACCCCTCCACTTT. Translation: CASSFDRRQTNSPLHF.

The chain combines TRBV5-6 with TRBJ2-7; 9 bases agree with TRBD1. V trimming: 4 bases; J trimming: 3 bases; junction bases outside the gene matches: 11. The germline V gene encodes CDR1 SGHDT and CDR2 YYEEEE. This CDR3 is 16 amino acids long. The CDR3 protein is CASSETGTGTSYEQYF. In DNA, the CDR3 is TGTGCCAGCAGCGAGACCGGGACAGGGACGAGCTACGAGCAGTACTTC. Variable domain in full (rest from reference TRBV5-6 and TRBJ2-7): DAGVTQSPTHLIKTRGQQVTLRCSPKSGHDTVSWYQQALGQGPQFIFQYYEEEERQRGNFPDRFSGHQFPNYSSELNVNALLLGDSALYLCASSETGTGTSYEQYFGPGTRLTVT.

This chain joins TRBV6-2 or TRBV6-3 and TRBJ1-5; D call uncertain. The germline CDR1 and CDR2 sequences are MNHEY and SVGEGT. The V and J ends lost 6 bases and 1 base respectively, with 10 bases between them. This CDR3 comprises 14 residues. The CDR3: CASSPHGSNQPQHF. CDR3 DNA: TGTGCCAGCAGCCCCCACGGGAGCAATCAGCCCCAGCATTTT.

This chain connects TRBV5-1 to TRBJ2-5; TRBD1 might be the D (6 bases). The V gene lost 4 bases and the J gene lost 2 bases, with 12 bases spanning the gap. The CDR3 totals 14 residues. CDR1 is SGHRS, CDR2 YFSETQ, per germline. The CDR3 nucleotides are TGCGCCAGCAGCCCGGGGACAAGTCAAGAGACCCAGTACTTC. Protein sequence: CASSPGTSQETQYF.

This chain joins TRBV4-3 and TRBJ1-2; D might be TRBD1 (6 bases). The germline gives CDR1 LGHNA, CDR2 YSLEER. This CDR3 spans 15 amino acids. Trimming left V 0 bases short and J 4 bases short, with 12 bases between. The DNA for the CDR3 is TGCGCCAGCAGCCAAGAGGGCGGGGGGGCCTATGGCTACACCTTC. It translates to CASSQEGGGAYGYTF.

The chain joins TRBV6-5 to TRBJ1-4, with D unclear. The V and J ends lost 4 bases and 8 bases respectively, with 11 bases between them. This CDR3 spans 13 amino acids. Germline-derived CDR1 and CDR2 are MNHEY and SVGAGI. Here the CDR3 reads CASSSGLEEKLFF. The CDR3 nucleotides are TGTGCCAGCAGTTCAGGTTTAGAGGAAAAACTGTTTTTT.

This chain connects TRBV3-1 (or the pseudogene TRBV3-2) to TRBJ2-6, with 10 bases that match TRBD1. From germline, CDR1 is LGHDT and CDR2 YNNKEL (reference sequence). The CDR3 has 17 residues. V lost 7 bases, J lost 2 bases, and 8 bases stayed unmatched. CDR3: CASTLHDRGPGANVLTF. The CDR3 region has the DNA TGTGCCAGCACCCTGCATGACAGGGGGCCTGGGGCCAACGTCCTGACTTTC.

The chain employs TRBV13 and TRBJ2-3; 8 nucleotides align to TRBD2. Trimming removed 6 bases from V and 3 bases from J; junction bases left unmatched: 14. The CDR3 runs 17 residues. Germline V gene data show CDR1 as PRHDT and CDR2 as FYEKMQ (reference sequence). CDR3 nucleotides: TGTGCCAGCAGTTTTCCCCCCGGACGGGGGGGGACAGATACGCAGTATTTT. This sequence encodes CASSFPPGRGGTDTQYF.

This clone is classed as medium-sized (0.01 to 0.1%). This chain connects TRBV29-1 to TRBJ1-1; 7 bases line up with TRBD1. CDR3 length equals 16 residues. Germline trimming cut 5 bases from V and 0 bases from J; bases unmatched to any gene: 12. The germline V gene has CDR1 SQVTM and CDR2 ANQGSEA. This CDR3 reads CSVPHRQGSMNTEAFF. DNA of the CDR3: TGCAGCGTTCCCCATAGACAGGGATCCATGAACACTGAAGCTTTCTTT.

The chain couples TRBV10-2 to TRBJ1-2; D remains unclear. This CDR3 is 11 amino acids long. The V end lost 6 bases, the J end lost 5 bases, and 7 bases lay between the germline ends. Germline V lookup: CDR1 WSHSY, CDR2 SAAADI. The CDR3 DNA reads TGCGCCAGCAGGATGGGGTATGGCTACACCTTC. It encodes CASRMGYGYTF.